The 16 T cell receptor beta chains below come from one sample, sequenced in a study of Graves' ophthalmopathy and Graves' hyperthyroidism. Amplification of TCR beta CDR3 regions used RNA transcripts. RT-PCR was first run with HTBI primers, then multiplex PCR in a second round. TCRdb reprocessed the multiplex PCR reads via MiXCR and lists one record per CDR3 protein. The data show 500,000 to 600,000 distinct CDR3 sequences, under 40% seen once. What was sequenced was peripheral blood or thyroid tissue (not recorded which). All receptors come from an adult man with Graves' hyperthyroidism.

The V gene is TRBV2, the J gene TRBJ1-2; 7 nucleotides line up with TRBD1. Trimming at V came to 6 bases and at J to 1 base, leaving 11 bases not matched to a gene. The CDR3 extends over 16 amino acids. Germline V gene sequence: CDR1 SNHLY, CDR2 FYNNEI. The chain's CDR3 is CASSRGDSQNNYGYTF. The CDR3 DNA follows: TGTGCCAGCAGCCGTGGGGACAGCCAAAATAACTATGGCTACACCTTC.

This clonotype was seen ten or more times. In nucleotides, the CDR3 is TGTGCCAGCACCCAGCTGGACGGCCGTTTGGGGGCTTTCTTT. It codes for CASTQLDGRLGAFF. J is TRBJ1-1 and V is TRBV6-5; D is uncertain. The germline V gene has CDR1 MNHEY and CDR2 SVGAGI. With 7 bases removed from V and 11 bases from J, the gap between germline ends came to 23 bases. CDR3 length equals 14 residues.

Points on this clonotype: A much larger clonotype is one base distant, so this may be a read error. Lacking the conserved final phenylalanine or tryptophan, this CDR3 likely reflects a read error. J is TRBJ2-5 and V is TRBV5-1, with D unresolved. Trimming took off 2 bases at V and 4 bases at J, with 12 bases between the two ends. This CDR3 comprises 14 residues. Germline CDR1 reads SGHRS; CDR2 reads YFSETQ. The CDR3 coding sequence is TGCGCCAGCAGCTTAACTTCGCAGCGAGAGACCCAGTACCTC. Its protein product is CASSLTSQRETQYL.

This clonotype came up a few times. This chain uses TRBV3-1 with TRBJ2-7; 9 nucleotides match TRBD1. The V and J ends lost 4 bases and 6 bases, in that order; junction bases with no gene match: 4. The V gene's germline CDR1 is LGHDT and CDR2 YNNKEL (reference sequence). The CDR3 has 13 residues. CDR3 residues: CASSPGQGIEQYF. In DNA, the CDR3 is TGTGCCAGCAGCCCGGGACAGGGAATCGAGCAGTACTTC.

For this clonotype: As the CDR3 is not closed by the conserved phenylalanine or tryptophan, this likely results from a read error. The chain has TRBV7-2 and TRBJ2-7, with 9 bases aligning to TRBD2. Germline CDR1 is SGHTA and CDR2 is FQGNSA. The J segment lost 1 base and the V segment lost 6 bases, leaving 4 bases of the junction unmatched. The CDR3 runs to 14 residues. The DNA for the CDR3 is TGTGCCAGCAGTTTGAGCGGGAGGTCCTACGAGCAGTACCTC. Protein product: CASSLSGRSYEQYL.

The chain links TRBV7-6 to TRBJ2-5; D uncertain. The germline CDR1 and CDR2 sequences are SGHVS and FNYEAQ. Deletions cut 5 bases from V and 7 bases from J, with 23 bases between. The CDR3 runs to 16 residues. The CDR3 loop reads CASSDLVGSLTGTQYF. The DNA for the CDR3 is TGTGCCAGCAGCGACCTCGTGGGCAGCTTAACCGGGACCCAGTACTTC.

This clonotype was recorded at least ten times. CDR3 bases: TGCAGTGCGAGGATGAATAGCAATCAGCCCCAGCATTTT. It is translated as CSARMNSNQPQHF. The genes are TRBV20-1 and TRBJ1-5; D uncertain. The germline gives CDR1 DFQATT, CDR2 SNEGSKA (reference sequence). V lost 6 bases, J lost 0 bases, and 9 bases lay in between. The length of the CDR3 is 13 residues.

The rearrangement joins TRBV4-1 to TRBJ2-2, with 9 nucleotides matching TRBD2. CDR1 and CDR2 from the germline V gene are MGHRA and YSYEKL. With V trimmed by 0 bases and J by 10 bases, 18 bases remained unmatched. This CDR3 is 19 amino acids long. CDR3 sequence (DNA): TGCGCCAGCAGCCAAGACCGTCGGGCGAGCGGGGGGCCTCGAGCGGAGCTGTTTTTT. Its translation is CASSQDRRASGGPRAELFF.

Concerning this clonotype: With a much larger clone just one base away, this may be a read error. The rearrangement uses TRBV24-1 and TRBJ2-2, with D maybe TRBD1 (5 bases). This CDR3 contains 15 residues. The germline CDR1 and CDR2 sequences are KGHDR and SFDVKD. V was pared by 4 bases and J by 4 bases, with 12 bases between. The CDR3 protein is CATSDPTASTGELFF. The CDR3, as DNA: TGTGCCACCAGTGACCCGACAGCGAGCACCGGGGAGCTGTTTTTT.

This chain uses TRBV5-1 with TRBJ2-5; TRBD1 aligns across 7 bases. The end of the DNA is better explained by TRBJ2-1, so the J call may be wrong. The CDR3 length is 15 residues. Germline-derived CDR1 and CDR2 are SGHRS and YFSETQ. CDR3 protein: CASSLGGGAGNEQFF. CDR3 DNA sequence: TGCGCCAGCAGCTTGGGAGGGGGCGCTGGGAATGAGCAGTTCTTC.

This clonotype was counted at least ten times. CDR3: CASSLPGETNTEAFF. The CDR3 DNA is TGTGCCAGCAGCTTGCCGGGGGAGACGAACACTGAAGCTTTCTTT. The chain couples TRBV5-6 to TRBJ1-1, with a possible D match to TRBD1 (5 bases). CDR3 size: 15 residues. Looked up from germline, CDR1 is SGHDT and CDR2 is YYEEEE. V gave up 1 base and J gave up 1 base, with 11 bases separating them.

With regard to this clonotype: This could be a read error, since a much larger clone is one nucleotide away. The chain carries TRBV5-1 and TRBJ2-7; possibly TRBD1 or TRBD2 for D (5 bases each). Per the germline V gene, CDR1 is SGHRS and CDR2 is YFSETQ. There are 12 residues in the CDR3. The DNA of the CDR3 is TGTGCCAGCAGCCCCGGGACCAAAGGGCAGTACTTC. It yields the protein CASSPGTKGQYF.

This clonotype was recorded many times. V and J are TRBV10-3 and TRBJ2-6, with a tentative D call TRBD1 (6 bases). The V and J ends lost 6 bases and 0 bases respectively, with 21 bases between them. Germline CDR1 is ENHRY and CDR2 is SYGVKD. The CDR3 extends over 19 amino acids. In DNA, the CDR3 is TGTGCCATCAGCCATCCTACCGGGACACCCAACTCTGGGGCCAACGTCCTGACTTTC. It codes for CAISHPTGTPNSGANVLTF.

In its sample, this clonotype was seen many times. V gene TRBV14 combines with J gene TRBJ2-5, with 9 bases fitting TRBD2. The germline gives CDR1 SGHDN, CDR2 FVKESK. This CDR3 region has 16 residues. V lost 1 base to trimming and J lost 7 bases; unmatched junction nucleotides: 10. The CDR3 region is CASSQVVAGVGGTQYF. The CDR3 DNA reads TGTGCCAGCAGCCAAGTCGTAGCGGGAGTTGGCGGGACCCAGTACTTC.

The rearrangement joins TRBV7-2 to TRBJ2-7; the D call may be TRBD1 or TRBD2 (5 bases each). The germline V gene encodes CDR1 SGHTA and CDR2 FQGNSA. The CDR3 is 15 amino acids. With 3 bases removed from V and 0 bases from J, the gap between germline ends came to 12 bases. CDR3 bases: TGTGCCAGCAGCTTGGCCGGGACGTACTCCTACGAGCAGTACTTC. The encoded protein is CASSLAGTYSYEQYF.

On this clonotype: A much larger clone lies a single base off, so this may be a read error. The J gene is TRBJ1-5, the V gene TRBV5-1, with D possibly matching TRBD1 (5 bases). The CDR3 is 14 amino acids. Per germline, CDR1 SGHRS and CDR2 YFSETQ. DNA for the CDR3: TGCACCAGCAGTCCGGGGTCTGGGGGTCAGCCCCAGCATTTT. Translated: CTSSPGSGGQPQHF.